This T cell receptor (beta chain) was observed in a study of post-analysis software for immune sequencing data. Broader study findings: In patients, TRBV5-6, TRBV5-1 and TRBV20-1 belonged to roughly 5 TRBV segments found more frequently than in controls.

Unique molecular identifiers featured in each of the TCR beta cDNA libraries. The authors obtained approximately 460,000 cDNA molecules from around 0.96 to 9.9 million T cells. A single record per CDR3 protein comes from TCRdb applying MiXCR to the PCR reads. The sample records fewer than 850,000 distinct CDR3 sequences, approximately 30% being singletons. With regard to this clonotype: Its specificity is unknown. The CDR3 does not end in the conserved phenylalanine or tryptophan, so this is likely a read error.

The CDR3 totals 15 residues. V was pared by 4 bases and J by 4 bases, with 11 bases between. The germline gives CDR1 MGHRA, CDR2 YSYEKL. The specimen was blood. The V and J genes are TRBV4-1 and TRBJ2-6; no clear D. This clonotype was obtained from a girl aged 5-17 years with multiple sclerosis. CDR3 in DNA: TGCGCCAGCAGCCCGCTCGGAAGAGGGGCCAACGTCCTGACTTGC. Amino acids: CASSPLGRGANVLTC.